The following is a T cell receptor (beta chain) sequence with its context. Its antigen is unidentified. The data are from a study of T cells in pancreatic ductal adenocarcinoma. The assay was immunoSEQ multiplex PCR, and TCRdb's table has in-frame clones only and misses some. This table holds 25,000 to 35,000 clones, approximately 92% found once. Germline V gene lookup returns CDR1 SNHLY and CDR2 FYNNEI. The V end lost 8 bases, the J end lost 8 bases, and 13 bases lay between the germline ends. This CDR3 is built from 13 residues. The selected patients with pancreatic ductal adenocarcinoma had surgery but no neoadjuvant therapy. Study conclusions and caveats: No significant tumor-blood clonality difference; means were about 0.11 and 0.072. Tumor samples had fewer productive templates and around 7.2-fold fewer unique clonotypes than blood. Enrichment of CD45RO+ effector over naive T cells in tumors may bias clonality. The resected cohort was biased toward the minority with early-stage disease.

The sample was PBMCs. The rearrangement joins TRBV2 to TRBJ1-6, with TRBD1 as a possible D gene (5 bases). The receptor was isolated from a human donor with pancreatic ductal adenocarcinoma. The CDR3 loop reads CASSEIRDSPLHF. The CDR3 nucleotides are TGTGCCAGCTCTGAAATCAGGGATTCACCCCTCCACTTT.